A selection of T cell receptor beta chains follows, all from one sample in a study of T cells after posttransplantation cyclophosphamide. Some clones are missing from TCRdb's copy, which holds only in-frame ones; the method was immunoSEQ multiplex PCR. The profile covers some 4,000 clones, with roughly 77% appearing a single time and roughly 56% taken by the ten largest. Material: PBMCs, obtained after allogeneic stem cell transplant with calcineurin inhibitor and methotrexate. These TCRs come from a female patient aged 50-60 years who received an allogeneic stem cell transplant from an unrelated donor, was CMV-positive, and had acute and chronic GVHD. Some of the T cells may derive from the graft donor. The CDR3 runs from the conserved cysteine through the conserved F or W. Each record gives: D gene, J gene, V gene, clone size, CDR3 protein, CDR3 DNA. The D gene is left open where the match is weak. A clone size is listed for some rows: how often the clone was seen (once, few, many), or a class if it is expanded.

-,TRBJ2-5,TRBV19,-,CASSILGRAGETQYF,TGTGCCAGTAGTATCTTGGGCAGGGCAGGAGAGACCCAGTACTTC
TRBD1,TRBJ2-2,TRBV6-5,-,CASKGQGQGGELFF,TGTGCCAGCAAGGGACAGGGACAAGGCGGGGAGCTGTTTTTT
-,TRBJ1-1,TRBV7-9,-,CASSLLSGITEAFF,TGTGCCAGCAGCTTATTGTCAGGGATCACTGAAGCTTTCTTT
-,TRBJ2-1,TRBV10-2,-,CARGPAGTMDSYNEQFF,TGCGCCAGAGGCCCCGCCGGGACAATGGATTCCTACAATGAGCAGTTCTTC
-,TRBJ2-1,TRBV5-1,-,CASSLAPYNEQFF,TGCGCCAGCAGCTTGGCCCCTTACAATGAGCAGTTCTTC
-,TRBJ1-1,TRBV5-8,-,CASSLIARDTEAFF,TGTGCCAGCAGCTTGATAGCCAGAGACACTGAAGCTTTCTTT
-,TRBJ2-3,TRBV5-1,-,CASSWGVSSTDTQYF,TGCGCCAGCAGCTGGGGCGTCTCTAGCACAGATACGCAGTATTTT
TRBD2,TRBJ2-1,TRBV6-5,-,CASSYTAGGKREQFF,TGTGCCAGCAGTTATACAGCGGGAGGGAAGCGGGAGCAGTTCTTC
TRBD2,TRBJ2-3,TRBV2,-,CASSSSGGPLETQYF,TGTGCCAGCAGTTCTAGCGGGGGTCCCCTAGAGACGCAGTATTTT
TRBD2,TRBJ2-1,TRBV7-2,once,CASSLGGGSIRDEQFF,TGTGCCAGCAGCTTGGGGGGGGGTAGTATTAGGGATGAGCAGTTCTTC
TRBD1,TRBJ2-7,TRBV10-1,-,CASSGQVNDEQYF,TGCGCCAGCTCGGGACAGGTGAATGACGAGCAGTACTTC
-,TRBJ2-5,TRBV30,-,CAWSTGNQETQYF,TGTGCCTGGAGTACAGGAAACCAAGAGACCCAGTACTTC
TRBD2,TRBJ2-3,TRBV6-4,-,CASSAGGDTDTQYF,TGTGCCAGCAGTGCGGGGGGGGACACAGATACGCAGTATTTT
-,TRBJ2-3,TRBV15,-,CATSRALGPTTDTQYF,TGTGCCACCAGCAGAGCCCTGGGCCCCACGACGGATACGCAGTATTTT
-,TRBJ2-2,TRBV12-5,-,CASGSSLASSSAGELFF,TGTGCTAGTGGTTCCTCCCTGGCTAGTAGCAGTGCCGGGGAGCTGTTTTTT
-,TRBJ2-7,TRBV2,-,CASSEAFSGSYEQYF,TGTGCCAGCAGTGAAGCCTTTTCGGGCTCCTACGAGCAGTACTTC
TRBD1,TRBJ2-7,TRBV7-2,-,CASSLTGTGVYEQYF,TGTGCCAGCAGCTTAACCGGGACAGGGGTCTACGAGCAGTACTTC
-,TRBJ1-1,TRBV10-1,-,CASSGSKWGPEAFF,TGCGCCAGCAGTGGATCAAAATGGGGCCCTGAAGCTTTCTTT